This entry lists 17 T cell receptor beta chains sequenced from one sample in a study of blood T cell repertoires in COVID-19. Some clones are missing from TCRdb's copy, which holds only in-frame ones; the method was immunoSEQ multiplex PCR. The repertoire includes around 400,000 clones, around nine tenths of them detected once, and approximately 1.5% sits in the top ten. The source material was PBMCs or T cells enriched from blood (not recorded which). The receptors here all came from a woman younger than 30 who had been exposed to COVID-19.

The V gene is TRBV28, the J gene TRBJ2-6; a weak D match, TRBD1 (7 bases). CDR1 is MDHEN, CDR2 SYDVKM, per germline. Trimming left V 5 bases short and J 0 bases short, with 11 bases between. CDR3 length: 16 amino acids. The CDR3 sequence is CASSGGTASGANVLTF. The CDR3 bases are TGTGCCAGCAGTGGAGGGACAGCCTCTGGGGCCAACGTCCTGACTTTC.

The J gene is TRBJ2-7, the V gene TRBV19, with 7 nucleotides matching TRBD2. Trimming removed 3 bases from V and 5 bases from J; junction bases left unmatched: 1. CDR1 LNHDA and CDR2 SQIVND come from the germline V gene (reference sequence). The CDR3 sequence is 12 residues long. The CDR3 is CASSIREDEQYF. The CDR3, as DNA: TGTGCCAGTAGTATTCGGGAGGACGAGCAGTACTTC.

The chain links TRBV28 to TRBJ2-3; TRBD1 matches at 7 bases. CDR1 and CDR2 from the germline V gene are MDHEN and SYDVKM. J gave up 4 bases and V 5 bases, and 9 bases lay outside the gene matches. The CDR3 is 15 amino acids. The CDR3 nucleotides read TGTGCCAGCAGTCACCAGGGGGTACCCTCAGATACGCAGTATTTT. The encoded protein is CASSHQGVPSDTQYF.

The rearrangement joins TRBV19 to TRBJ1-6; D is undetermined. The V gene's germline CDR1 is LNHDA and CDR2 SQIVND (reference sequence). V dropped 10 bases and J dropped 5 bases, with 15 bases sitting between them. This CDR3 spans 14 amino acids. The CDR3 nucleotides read TGTGCCACACCGCACGGGGTAAATAATTCACCCCTCCACTTT. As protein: CATPHGVNNSPLHF.

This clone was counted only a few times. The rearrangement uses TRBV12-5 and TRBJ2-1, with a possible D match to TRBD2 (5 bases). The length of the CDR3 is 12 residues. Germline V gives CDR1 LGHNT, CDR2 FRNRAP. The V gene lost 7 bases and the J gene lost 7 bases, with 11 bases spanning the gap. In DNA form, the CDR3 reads TGTGCTAGTGCCAGCCCGGGAAATGAGCAGTTCTTC. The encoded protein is CASASPGNEQFF.

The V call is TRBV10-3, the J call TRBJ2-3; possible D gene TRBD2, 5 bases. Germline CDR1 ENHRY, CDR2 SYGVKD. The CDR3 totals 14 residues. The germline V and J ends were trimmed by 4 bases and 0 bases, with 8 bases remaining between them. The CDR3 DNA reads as TGTGCCATCAGTGCACGGGAAAGCACAGATACGCAGTATTTT. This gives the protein CAISARESTDTQYF.

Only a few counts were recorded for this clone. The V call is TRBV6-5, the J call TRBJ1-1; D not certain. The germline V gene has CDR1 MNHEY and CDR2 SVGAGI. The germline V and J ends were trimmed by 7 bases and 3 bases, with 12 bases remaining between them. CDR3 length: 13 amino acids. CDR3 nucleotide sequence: TGTGCCAGCATCCCCGCCGGGTACACTGAAGCTTTCTTT. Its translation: CASIPAGYTEAFF.

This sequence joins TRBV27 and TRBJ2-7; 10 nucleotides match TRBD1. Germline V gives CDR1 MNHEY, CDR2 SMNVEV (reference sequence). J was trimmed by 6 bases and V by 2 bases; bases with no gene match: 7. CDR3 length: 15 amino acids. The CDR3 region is CASSLGTGAFFEQYF. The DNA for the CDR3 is TGTGCCAGCAGTTTAGGGACAGGGGCGTTCTTCGAGCAGTACTTC.

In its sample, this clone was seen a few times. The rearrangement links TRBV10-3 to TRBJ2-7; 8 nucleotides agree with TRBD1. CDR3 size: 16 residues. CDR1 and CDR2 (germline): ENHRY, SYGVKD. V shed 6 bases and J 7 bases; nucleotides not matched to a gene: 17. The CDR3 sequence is CAISGLGDRSGGEQYF. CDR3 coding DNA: TGTGCCATCAGCGGACTTGGGGACAGGTCCGGTGGGGAGCAGTACTTC.

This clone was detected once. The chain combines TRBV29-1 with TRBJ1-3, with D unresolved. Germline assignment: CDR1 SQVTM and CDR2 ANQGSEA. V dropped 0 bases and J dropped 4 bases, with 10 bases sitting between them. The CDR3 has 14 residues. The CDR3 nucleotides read TGCAGCGTTGAAGATGAGGGTTACGGAAACACCATATATTTT. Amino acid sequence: CSVEDEGYGNTIYF.

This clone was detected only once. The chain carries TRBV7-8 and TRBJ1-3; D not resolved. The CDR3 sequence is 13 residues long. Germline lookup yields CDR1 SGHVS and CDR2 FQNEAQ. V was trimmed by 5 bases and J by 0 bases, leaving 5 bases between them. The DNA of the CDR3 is TGTGCCAGCAGCCCCAACTCTGGAAACACCATATATTTT. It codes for CASSPNSGNTIYF.

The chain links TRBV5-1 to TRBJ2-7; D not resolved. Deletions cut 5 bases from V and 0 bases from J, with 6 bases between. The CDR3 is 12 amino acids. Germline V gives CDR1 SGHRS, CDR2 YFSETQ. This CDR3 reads CASRAGSYEQYF. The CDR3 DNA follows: TGCGCCAGCAGGGCAGGCTCCTACGAGCAGTACTTC.

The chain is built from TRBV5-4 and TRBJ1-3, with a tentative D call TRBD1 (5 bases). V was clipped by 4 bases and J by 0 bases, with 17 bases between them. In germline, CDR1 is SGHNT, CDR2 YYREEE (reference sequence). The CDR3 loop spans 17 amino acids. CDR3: CASSLRGRPYSGNTIYF. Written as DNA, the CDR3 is TGTGCCAGCAGCCTCCGGGGGAGGCCCTACTCTGGAAACACCATATATTTT. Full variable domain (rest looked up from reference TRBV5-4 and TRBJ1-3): ETGVTQSPTHLIKTRGQQVTLRCSSQSGHNTVSWYQQALGQGPQFIFQYYREEENGRGNFPPRFSGLQFPNYSSELNVNALELDDSALYLCASSLRGRPYSGNTIYFGEGSWLTVV.

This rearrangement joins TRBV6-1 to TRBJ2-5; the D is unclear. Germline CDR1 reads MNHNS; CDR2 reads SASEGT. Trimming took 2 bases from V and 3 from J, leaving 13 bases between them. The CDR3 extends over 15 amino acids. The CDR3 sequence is CASSERTRVKETQYF. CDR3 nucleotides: TGTGCCAGCAGTGAACGAACCCGGGTGAAAGAGACCCAGTACTTC.

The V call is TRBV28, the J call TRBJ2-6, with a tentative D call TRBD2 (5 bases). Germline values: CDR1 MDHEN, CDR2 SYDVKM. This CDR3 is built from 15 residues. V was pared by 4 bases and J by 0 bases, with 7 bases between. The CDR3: CASSSGSSGANVLTF. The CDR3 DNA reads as TGTGCCAGCAGTTCGGGGTCCTCTGGGGCCAACGTCCTGACTTTC. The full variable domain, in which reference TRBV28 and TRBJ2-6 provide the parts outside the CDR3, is DVKVTQSSRYLVKRTGEKVFLECVQDMDHENMFWYRQDPGLGLRLIYFSYDVKMKEKGDIPEGYSVSREKKERFSLILESASTNQTSMYLCASSSGSSGANVLTFGAGSRLTVL.

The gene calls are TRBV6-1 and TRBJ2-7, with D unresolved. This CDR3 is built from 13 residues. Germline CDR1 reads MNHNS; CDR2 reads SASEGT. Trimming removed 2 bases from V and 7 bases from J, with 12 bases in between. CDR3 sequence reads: CASSEWLVQEQYF. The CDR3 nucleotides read TGTGCCAGCAGTGAATGGCTAGTGCAGGAGCAGTACTTC.

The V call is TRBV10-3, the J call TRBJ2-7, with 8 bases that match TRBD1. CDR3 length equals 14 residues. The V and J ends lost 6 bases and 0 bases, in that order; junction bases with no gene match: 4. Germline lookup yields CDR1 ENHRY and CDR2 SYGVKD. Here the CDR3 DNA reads TGTGCCATCAGAGGGACAGGTCGCTCCTACGAGCAGTACTTC. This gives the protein CAIRGTGRSYEQYF.